These 28 T cell receptor beta chains share one sample of origin, sequenced in a study of T cells in Graves' hyperthyroidism and ophthalmopathy (dated by TCRdb to about 2019). Library preparation was by multiplex PCR. Sequencing was performed on an Illumina HiSeq 2000. The TCR beta CDR3 regions were amplified from the RNA transcripts. The TCR CDR3 was subjected to a first round of RT-PCR using the HTBI primer set and the Qiagen OneStep RT-PCR kit. TCRdb handled the public reads itself, with Q25 trimming in fastp and clone calling in MiXCR, and kept productive beta chains. Entries are consolidated by CDR3 protein sequence, retaining the most common genes and DNA. This sample lists 250,000 or so distinct CDR3 sequences; 13% to 15% were detected once. The ten biggest clones cover about 33% of the sample. Sequenced sample: blood. The receptor set was obtained from a woman between 50 and 59 years old with Graves' hyperthyroidism that later progressed to Graves' ophthalmopathy.

About this clonotype itself: One end of the junction varies from germline; a read error may be responsible. V gene TRBV5-4 combines with J gene TRBJ2-2; 9 bases fit TRBD1. The CDR3 sequence is 15 residues long. The V gene's germline CDR1 is SGHNT and CDR2 YYREEE (reference sequence). CDR3 nucleotide sequence: TGTGCCAGCAGCGCCCGGGACAGGGTGACCGGGGAGCTGTCTTTT. Its protein is CASSARDRVTGELSF.

This clonotype has at least ten counts. In nucleotides, the CDR3 is TGTGCCTGGAGTGTGGGGACGGATGAAAAACTGTTTTTT. It specifies CAWSVGTDEKLFF. V gene TRBV30 combines with J gene TRBJ1-4; tentatively, D is TRBD1 (5 bases). CDR3 length: 13 amino acids. Germline CDR1 reads GTSNPN; CDR2 reads SVGIG (reference sequence). V was clipped by 0 bases and J by 6 bases, with 8 bases between them.

This clonotype was seen repeatedly, ten times or more. The chain recombines TRBV6-1 with TRBJ2-2; D call uncertain. This CDR3 has 15 amino acids. Trimming stripped 5 bases from V and 4 bases from J, with 14 bases between. Germline CDR1 MNHNS, CDR2 SASEGT. CDR3 residues: CASSPHDTFTGELFF. The CDR3 coding sequence is TGTGCCAGCAGTCCACATGACACCTTCACCGGGGAGCTGTTTTTT.

This clonotype was detected ten times or more. The gene calls are TRBV7-9 and TRBJ2-1; 9 nucleotides match TRBD2. Germline V gene lookup returns CDR1 SEHNR and CDR2 FQNEAQ (reference sequence). The CDR3 totals 14 residues. Losses at the gene ends were 1 base for V and 9 bases for J; bases not matched to a gene: 4. The CDR3 here is CASSLVGTSSEQFF. CDR3 coding DNA: TGTGCCAGCAGCTTAGTCGGGACTAGCAGTGAGCAGTTCTTC.

This clonotype was recorded at least ten times. This chain connects TRBV4-1 to TRBJ1-2; D not certain. The V end lost 1 base, the J end lost 5 bases, and 14 bases lay between the germline ends. Germline-derived CDR1 and CDR2 are MGHRA and YSYEKL. CDR3 length: 15 residues. DNA for the CDR3: TGCGCCAGCAGCCAAGGTGGGCGGACGGTTTATGGCTACACCTTC. Residues: CASSQGGRTVYGYTF.

This clonotype has ten or more counts. The chain joins TRBV30 to TRBJ1-1; no clear D. The CDR3 length is 14 residues. Per germline, CDR1 GTSNPN and CDR2 SVGIG (reference sequence). The V and J ends lost 3 bases and 6 bases respectively, with 17 bases between them. The CDR3 sequence: CAWSDWVTGAEAFF. CDR3 DNA sequence: TGTGCCTGGAGCGATTGGGTTACGGGCGCTGAAGCTTTCTTT.

V and J are TRBV11-2 and TRBJ2-3; 8 bases are shared with TRBD2. The CDR3 covers 18 residues. V lost 5 bases to trimming and J lost 6 bases; unmatched junction nucleotides: 19. The germline V gene encodes CDR1 SGHAT and CDR2 FQNNGV. The CDR3 coding sequence is TGTGCCAGCAGCCAAAGGGGTAGCGGGATCTTTCGGTCGGATACGCAGTATTTT. Its protein product is CASSQRGSGIFRSDTQYF.

J is TRBJ2-7 and V is TRBV20-1; no reliable D call. V gave up 3 bases and J gave up 0 bases, with 18 bases separating them. This CDR3 region has 16 residues. Germline V lookup: CDR1 DFQATT, CDR2 SNEGSKA (reference sequence). The CDR3 coding sequence is TGCAGTGCTAGGTACGGGTTCGGGTTGCGCTCCTACGAGCAGTACTTC. This translates into CSARYGFGLRSYEQYF.

This clonotype was seen a handful of times. This chain joins TRBV29-1 and TRBJ2-4, with D possibly being TRBD2 (5 bases). This CDR3 contains 13 residues. The germline CDR1 and CDR2 sequences are SQVTM and ANQGSEA. Trimming cost V 3 bases and J 8 bases, with 14 bases left between them. CDR3 in DNA: TGCAGCGTTGAGCTCGGGGTAGATCACATTCAGTACTTC. Its translation is CSVELGVDHIQYF.

This clonotype was recorded only once. A much larger clone differs by one base, so this may be a read error. The J gene is TRBJ2-1, the V gene TRBV28; tentatively, D is TRBD2 (6 bases). The CDR3 has 15 amino acids. Looked up from germline, CDR1 is MDHEN and CDR2 is SYDVKM. V was pared by 5 bases and J by 7 bases, with 18 bases between. DNA for the CDR3: TGTGCCAGCAGTACCCCAAGCGGGCTCGGTAATGAGCAGTTCTTC. Protein sequence: CASSTPSGLGNEQFF. The whole variable domain, filled in from reference TRBV28 and TRBJ2-1, reads DVKVTQSSRYLVKRTGEKVFLECVQDMDHENMFWYRQDPGLGLRLIYFSYDVKMKEKGDIPEGYSVSREKKERFSLILESASTNQTSMYLCASSTPSGLGNEQFFGPGTRLTVL.

In this sample, this clonotype turned up many times. The chain uses TRBV7-3 and TRBJ2-3, with a possible D match to TRBD1 (5 bases). Trimming took 1 base from V and 1 from J, leaving 9 bases between them. Germline CDR1 reads SGHTA; CDR2 reads FQGTGA. This CDR3 has 15 amino acids. For the CDR3, the DNA is TGTGCCAGCAGCTTAATAGGGGCGGGCACAGATACGCAGTATTTT. Protein sequence: CASSLIGAGTDTQYF. Drawing the rest from reference TRBV7-3 and TRBJ2-3, the complete variable domain is GAGVSQTPSNKVTEKGKYVELRCDPISGHTALYWYRQSLGQGPEFLIYFQGTGAADDSGLPNDRFFAVRPEGSVSTLKIQRTERGDSAVYLCASSLIGAGTDTQYFGPGTRLTVL.

This clonotype was counted many times. The V call is TRBV2, the J call TRBJ1-5; TRBD1 agrees at 7 bases. The CDR3 sequence is 14 residues long. CDR1 and CDR2 from the germline V gene are SNHLY and FYNNEI. Losses at the gene ends were 10 bases for V and 7 bases for J; bases not matched to a gene: 13. DNA for the CDR3: TGTGCCACCGCGCAAACAGGGGTAGAGCAGCCCCAGCATTTT. Amino acid sequence: CATAQTGVEQPQHF.

The chain links TRBV28 to TRBJ2-7; 10 bases are shared with TRBD2. There are 15 residues in the CDR3. Germline CDR1 and CDR2: MDHEN and SYDVKM. Losses at the gene ends were 2 bases for V and 5 bases for J; bases not matched to a gene: 6. The CDR3 DNA sequence: TGTGCCAGCAGTTTACTAGCGGGAGAGAGCAACGAGCAGTACTTC. Its protein is CASSLLAGESNEQYF.

This clonotype was seen ten or more times. The V and J genes are TRBV7-9 and TRBJ2-3; 7 positions agree with TRBD1. The germline gives CDR1 SEHNR, CDR2 FQNEAQ (reference sequence). V lost 7 bases to trimming and J lost 4 bases; unmatched junction nucleotides: 14. The length of the CDR3 is 16 residues. The CDR3 here is CASTRWRQGAADTQYF. CDR3 bases: TGTGCCAGCACCCGATGGAGACAGGGAGCGGCAGATACGCAGTATTTT.

For this clonotype: Given a much more abundant clone one base away, this may be a read error. The chain is built from TRBV6-5 and TRBJ2-2; 10 bases agree with TRBD2. From germline, CDR1 is MNHEY and CDR2 SVGAGI. The CDR3 has 19 residues. Germline trimming cut 3 bases from V and 4 bases from J; bases unmatched to any gene: 14. CDR3 sequence: CASSYSGLARLTGTGELFF. Written as DNA, the CDR3 is TGTGCCAGCAGTTATTCGGGACTAGCGAGATTAACTGGCACCGGGGAGCTGTTTTTT.

This clonotype has a count of ten or more. The rearrangement uses TRBV3-1 and TRBJ2-5; no clear D gene. The germline V gene encodes CDR1 LGHDT and CDR2 YNNKEL (reference sequence). CDR3 size: 13 residues. The V end was cut by 1 base, the J end by 5 bases, with 8 bases between. CDR3 sequence reads: CASSQGHEETQYF. CDR3 sequence (DNA): TGTGCCAGCAGCCAAGGTCATGAGGAGACCCAGTACTTC.

The gene calls are TRBV24-1 and TRBJ2-1; possibly TRBD1 or TRBD2 for D (5 bases each). The V and J ends lost 4 bases and 0 bases respectively, with 18 bases between them. This CDR3 spans 18 amino acids. Germline V gives CDR1 KGHDR, CDR2 SFDVKD. CDR3 sequence: CATSERPGTGFSYNEQFF. The CDR3 DNA reads as TGTGCCACCAGTGAACGCCCAGGGACCGGATTCTCCTACAATGAGCAGTTCTTC.

This clonotype was counted between two and nine times. V is TRBV6-1 and J is TRBJ2-6; D possibly uses TRBD1 or TRBD2 (5 bases each). The CDR3 consists of 22 residues. From germline, CDR1 is MNHNS and CDR2 SASEGT. V lost 6 bases to trimming and J lost 1 base, with 31 bases between them. CDR3: CASRGRGAQGWDRRSGANVLTF. CDR3 DNA sequence: TGTGCCAGCAGGGGTCGAGGGGCACAAGGTTGGGATAGGCGGTCTGGGGCCAACGTCCTGACTTTC.

This clonotype was counted at least ten times. The chain links TRBV12-3 or TRBV12-4 to TRBJ2-7; D gene uncertain. Trimming shortened V by 2 bases and J by 0 bases, and 14 bases separated the two germline ends. The CDR3 covers 16 residues. DNA for the CDR3: TGTGCCAGCAGTTTATTGTTCGGTGTGAGCTCCTACGAGCAGTACTTC. As protein: CASSLLFGVSSYEQYF.

The chain links TRBV28 to TRBJ1-5; D call uncertain. Trimming took off 6 bases at V and 4 bases at J, with 22 bases between the two ends. CDR1 MDHEN and CDR2 SYDVKM come from the germline V gene. The CDR3 contains 17 residues. The CDR3 DNA sequence: TGTGCCAGCAGCCCGCAAATTACAAGGGATTATAATCAGCCCCAGCATTTT. Translation: CASSPQITRDYNQPQHF.

This clonotype was picked up many times. As DNA, the CDR3 is TGTGCCAGCAGTCCAGGCAGTGGGGCCTATGGCTACACCTTC. This sequence encodes CASSPGSGAYGYTF. The rearrangement joins TRBV28 to TRBJ1-2, with D perhaps matching TRBD1 (5 bases). The V and J ends lost 5 bases and 4 bases respectively, with 14 bases between them. CDR3 length: 14 residues. CDR1 and CDR2 (germline): MDHEN, SYDVKM.

This clonotype was detected ten times or more. CDR3 in amino acids: CASRDSARGTNYGYTF. The CDR3 region has the DNA TGTGCCAGCAGGGACAGTGCTCGAGGGACAAACTATGGCTACACCTTC. The chain combines TRBV12-3 or TRBV12-4 with TRBJ1-2; perhaps TRBD1 as D (6 bases). The CDR3 is 16 residues long. V was trimmed by 6 bases and J by 2 bases, leaving 19 bases between them.

The chain combines TRBV6-2 or TRBV6-3 with TRBJ2-2, with 11 nucleotides matching TRBD2. The CDR3 covers 15 residues. Losses at the gene ends were 7 bases for V and 2 bases for J; bases not matched to a gene: 3. Germline CDR1 and CDR2: MNHEY and SVGEGT. CDR3 protein: CASTRLAGNTGELFF. The CDR3 DNA follows: TGTGCCAGCACTAGACTAGCGGGAAACACCGGGGAGCTGTTTTTT.

This chain links TRBV7-2 with TRBJ1-3; a possible D gene is TRBD1 (5 bases). CDR3 length: 17 amino acids. V lost 5 bases to trimming and J lost 0 bases, with 17 bases between them. Germline V gene data show CDR1 as SGHTA and CDR2 as FQGNSA. The CDR3 loop is CASSPSWGSRSGNTIYF. The CDR3 bases are TGTGCCAGCAGCCCAAGCTGGGGCTCCCGCTCTGGAAACACCATATATTTT.

This clonotype was seen repeatedly, ten times or more. The rearrangement uses TRBV20-1 and TRBJ2-5, with D perhaps TRBD1 (6 bases). CDR1 and CDR2 (germline): DFQATT, SNEGSKA (reference sequence). This CDR3 has 15 residues. V lost 6 bases and J 5 bases, leaving 22 bases between the germline ends. CDR3 region: CSASRARDISETQYF. DNA of the CDR3: TGCAGTGCCAGCCGAGCCCGGGACATAAGCGAGACCCAGTACTTC.

The sample holds many counts of this clonotype. The chain has TRBV5-6 and TRBJ1-1; the match to TRBD1 covers 9 bases. The CDR3 extends over 15 amino acids. J lost 1 base, V lost 2 bases, and 3 bases had no gene match. CDR1 and CDR2 from the germline V gene are SGHDT and YYEEEE. The chain's CDR3 is CASSFRDRENTEAFF. The CDR3 region has the DNA TGTGCCAGCAGCTTCAGGGACAGGGAGAACACTGAAGCTTTCTTT. Variable domain in full (rest from reference TRBV5-6 and TRBJ1-1): DAGVTQSPTHLIKTRGQQVTLRCSPKSGHDTVSWYQQALGQGPQFIFQYYEEEERQRGNFPDRFSGHQFPNYSSELNVNALLLGDSALYLCASSFRDRENTEAFFGQGTRLTVV.

The table lists this clonotype with a few counts. V and J are TRBV29-1 and TRBJ2-7; the D is unclear. Germline CDR1 and CDR2: SQVTM and ANQGSEA. The CDR3 totals 12 residues. V lost 7 bases, J lost 0 bases, and 10 bases lay in between. CDR3 DNA: TGCAGCGGAAAAGCGTCCTCCTACGAGCAGTACTTC. This codes for CSGKASSYEQYF.

At least ten counts were recorded for this clonotype. The V gene is TRBV6-1, the J gene TRBJ1-5; no definite D call. CDR3 length: 15 residues. V lost 3 bases and J 6 bases, leaving 15 bases between the germline ends. In germline, CDR1 is MNHNS, CDR2 SASEGT. The CDR3 nucleotides read TGTGCCAGCAGTGAGTCAGCCGGTGTAAGTCAGCCCCAGCATTTT. This encodes CASSESAGVSQPQHF.